This TCR beta chain was retrieved from a study of kidney transplant recipient with SARS-CoV-2 infection. V was pared by 6 bases and J by 4 bases, with 23 bases between. CDR1 and CDR2 from the germline V gene are KGHDR and SFDVKD. The CDR3 sequence is 17 residues long. TCRdb re-derived calls from the reads in MiXCR, one entry per CDR3 protein. The sample shows 200,000 to 300,000 distinct CDR3 sequences, more than 25% of them seen only once. This clonotype was counted at least ten times. The chain employs TRBV24-1 and TRBJ1-2; no clear D. This clonotype originated in a young adult male patient who had COVID-19 and was a kidney transplant recipient. Some of these T cells may belong to the graft donor. The specimen was a blood sample, collected at baseline and around day 110 from a kidney transplant recipient. The CDR3 nucleotides are TGTGCCACCAGTAGACGCGATAGTACCAGAAAGACCTATGGCTACACCTTC. Amino acids: CATSRRDSTRKTYGYTF.